The 21 T cell receptor beta chains presented below share a single source sample, sequenced in a study of cytomegalovirus exposure and HLA in healthy donors. PCR used 60 Vbeta primers and 13 Jbeta primers. TCRdb's copy holds only in-frame clones and misses some; the assay was immunoSEQ multiplex PCR. The table for this sample gives some 120,000 clones. The sequenced sample was PBMCs. The receptors come from a man aged 25-45 years in good health and CMV-seronegative.

The genes are TRBV9 and TRBJ2-7; 9 nucleotides agree with TRBD2. V gave up 3 bases and J gave up 2 bases; unmatched junction bases: 9. Germline V gives CDR1 SGDLS, CDR2 YYNGEE. The CDR3 runs to 16 residues. CDR3 residues: CASSANPLAGPYEQYF. The CDR3 DNA is TGTGCCAGCAGCGCCAACCCACTAGCGGGTCCCTACGAGCAGTACTTC.

The gene calls are TRBV15 and TRBJ2-5; tentative D call: TRBD2 (5 bases). V was pared by 0 bases and J by 2 bases, with 10 bases between. CDR1 is LNHNV and CDR2 is YYDKDF in the germline V gene (reference sequence). The CDR3 loop spans 15 amino acids. The CDR3 reads CATSRDPGMQETQYF. The CDR3 DNA follows: TGTGCCACCAGCAGAGATCCCGGGATGCAAGAGACCCAGTACTTC.

The gene calls are TRBV7-8 and TRBJ1-1; D not resolved. Germline V CDR1 and CDR2: SGHVS, FQNEAQ. Trimming took off 0 bases at V and 5 bases at J, with 7 bases between the two ends. The CDR3 consists of 13 residues. CDR3 coding DNA: TGTGCCAGCAGCTTAGCGCTTGAGACTGAAGCTTTCTTT. Protein: CASSLALETEAFF.

About this clone: The conserved phenylalanine or tryptophan normally closing the CDR3 is absent here, so this likely arose from a read error. The DNA is omitted, as the CDR3 cannot be located on it reliably, and the CDR3 follows TCRdb's listing. CDR3 in amino acids: CASSIDHPPGTGITA. The J gene is TRBJ1-2, the V gene TRBV19; the D call in the table, TRBD1, was not verified against the DNA. Germline-derived CDR1 and CDR2 are LNHDA and SQIVND (reference sequence). Both ends counted, the CDR3 spans 15 residues.

The chain recombines TRBV29-1 with TRBJ1-2, with 9 bases identical to TRBD1. Germline V gives CDR1 SQVTM, CDR2 ANQGSEA. The CDR3 spans 12 residues. V was clipped by 6 bases and J by 5 bases; unmatched bases: 4. CDR3 loop: CSVGTGTYGYTF. The CDR3 region has the DNA TGCAGCGTGGGGACAGGGACATATGGCTACACCTTC. The variable domain in full, completed from reference TRBV29-1 and TRBJ1-2, reads SAVISQKPSRDICQRGTSLTIQCQVDSQVTMMFWYRQQPGQSLTLIATANQGSEATYESGFVIDKFPISRPNLTFSTLTVSNMSPEDSSIYLCSVGTGTYGYTFGSGTRLTVV.

Of note for this clone: The sample holds other DNA sequences that translate to the same CDR3. The chain employs TRBV25-1 and TRBJ1-4; D call uncertain. There are 12 residues in the CDR3. Trimming cost V 6 bases and J 7 bases, with 9 bases left between them. CDR1 is MGHDK and CDR2 is SYGVNS in the germline V gene. The CDR3 is CASRGPGEKLFF. Written as DNA, the CDR3 is TGTGCCAGCAGGGGTCCGGGTGAAAAACTGTTTTTT. The variable domain in full, completed from reference TRBV25-1 and TRBJ1-4, reads EADIYQTPRYLVIGTGKKITLECSQTMGHDKMYWYQQDPGMELHLIHYSYGVNSTEKGDLSSESTVSRIRTEHFPLTLESARPSHTSQYLCASRGPGEKLFFGSGTQLSVL.

This rearrangement joins TRBV2 to TRBJ2-3, with 10 bases matching TRBD1. V lost 5 bases to trimming and J lost 7 bases; unmatched junction nucleotides: 12. Germline V lookup: CDR1 SNHLY, CDR2 FYNNEI. This CDR3 region has 16 residues. In DNA form, the CDR3 reads TGTGCCAGCAGTTACCAAACGGGACAGGGGATGAATACGCAGTATTTT. It codes for CASSYQTGQGMNTQYF.

The chain carries TRBV28 and TRBJ2-3; the D gene is possibly TRBD2 (6 bases). V was clipped by 5 bases and J by 1 base, with 13 bases between them. CDR1 is MDHEN, CDR2 SYDVKM, per germline. CDR3 length equals 15 residues. The CDR3 coding sequence is TGTGCCAGCAGTACCGGGAGTAGCGGCACAGATACGCAGTATTTT. It codes for CASSTGSSGTDTQYF.

This rearrangement joins TRBV7-2 to TRBJ2-5, with D possibly TRBD2 on 7 matching bases. Germline V gene lookup returns CDR1 SGHTA and CDR2 FQGNSA. V was cut by 5 bases and J by 4 bases, with 20 bases left in between. The CDR3 has 16 amino acids. DNA of the CDR3: TGTGCCAGCAGCACCGATGGGGGGGCGCGCGGAGAGACCCAGTACTTC. Its translation: CASSTDGGARGETQYF. The complete variable domain, with remaining parts taken from reference TRBV7-2 and TRBJ2-5, reads GAGVSQSPSNKVTEKGKDVELRCDPISGHTALYWYRQSLGQGLEFLIYFQGNSAPDKSGLPSDRFSAERTGGSVSTLTIQRTQQEDSAVYLCASSTDGGARGETQYFGPGTRLLVL.

V usage is TRBV18 and J usage is TRBJ2-6; maybe TRBD1 (6 bases). This CDR3 spans 17 amino acids. Trimming pared 6 bases from V and 6 bases from J, leaving 21 bases between. CDR1 is KGHSH, CDR2 LQKENI, per germline. CDR3 region: CASSPRHEDRVANVLTF. In DNA form, the CDR3 reads TGTGCCAGCTCCCCTCGCCACGAGGACAGAGTGGCCAACGTCCTGACTTTC.

The chain links TRBV15 to TRBJ1-1, with D perhaps matching TRBD1 (5 bases). Germline loops: CDR1 LNHNV, CDR2 YYDKDF (reference sequence). The V and J ends lost 6 bases and 0 bases respectively, with 11 bases between them. The CDR3 is 14 residues long. The CDR3 reads CATRQGLVNTEAFF. Here the CDR3 DNA reads TGTGCCACCAGGCAGGGACTTGTGAACACTGAAGCTTTCTTT.

The CDR3 sequence is CASSFGGTEAFF. In DNA form, the CDR3 reads TGTGCCAGCTCCTTCGGGGGTACTGAAGCTTTCTTT. The chain recombines TRBV18 with TRBJ1-1, with D possibly matching TRBD1 (5 bases). Per the germline V gene, CDR1 is KGHSH and CDR2 is LQKENI. This CDR3 spans 12 amino acids. V gave up 6 bases and J gave up 5 bases, with 10 bases separating them.

This chain's CDR3 is CATSRGHSNYGYTF. Written as DNA, the CDR3 is TGTGCCACCAGCAGGGGACATTCGAACTATGGCTACACCTTC. The chain couples TRBV15 to TRBJ1-2; tentative D call: TRBD1 (6 bases). CDR3 size: 14 residues. Germline V gene lookup returns CDR1 LNHNV and CDR2 YYDKDF (reference sequence). The V end was cut by 3 bases, the J end by 2 bases, with 10 bases between.

V and J are TRBV6-5 and TRBJ1-3; no reliable D call. Trimming took off 3 bases at V and 0 bases at J, with 9 bases between the two ends. The CDR3 has 15 residues. CDR1 MNHEY and CDR2 SVGAGI come from the germline V gene. CDR3: CASSYGGSSGNTIYF. The CDR3 DNA is TGTGCCAGCAGTTATGGCGGTAGCTCTGGAAACACCATATATTTT.

Concerning this clone itself: Other DNA sequences in this sample translate to the same CDR3. The V and J genes are TRBV30 and TRBJ1-2; a weak D match, TRBD1 (5 bases). V lost 2 bases to trimming and J lost 4 bases, with 14 bases between them. This CDR3 has 14 residues. Germline V lookup: CDR1 GTSNPN, CDR2 SVGIG (reference sequence). CDR3 DNA sequence: TGTGCCTGGAGTACCCCGGGAGGGGTCTATGGCTACACCTTC. Translated, it gives CAWSTPGGVYGYTF.

This chain uses TRBV25-1 with TRBJ2-2; the D gene is possibly TRBD1 (6 bases). The CDR3 extends over 16 amino acids. The germline V gene has CDR1 MGHDK and CDR2 SYGVNS. V dropped 3 bases and J dropped 4 bases, with 15 bases sitting between them. In DNA, the CDR3 is TGTGCCAGCAGTGACCATCCTACAGGGTCCACCGGGGAGCTGTTTTTT. This gives the protein CASSDHPTGSTGELFF.

With respect to this clone: Because the CDR3's place on the DNA is in doubt, the DNA is left out and the CDR3 is given as listed by TCRdb. The chain employs TRBV6-6 and TRBJ2-5; the D call in the table, TRBD2, was not verified against the DNA. Germline CDR1 is MNHNY and CDR2 is SVGAGI (reference sequence). Inclusive of both ends, the CDR3 amounts to 12 amino acids. CDR3 loop: CASSTSGETQYF.

V usage is TRBV5-1 and J usage is TRBJ2-7; 7 nucleotides line up with TRBD2. The germline gives CDR1 SGHRS, CDR2 YFSETQ. The junction had 4 bases not matched to a gene; V was cut back by 5 bases and J by 2 bases. CDR3 length: 13 amino acids. CDR3 loop: CASSSGPPYEQYF. The CDR3 DNA reads TGCGCCAGCAGTAGCGGGCCTCCCTACGAGCAGTACTTC.

This rearrangement joins TRBV5-1 to TRBJ2-4, with 7 nucleotides matching TRBD2. The germline CDR1 and CDR2 sequences are SGHRS and YFSETQ. J lost 8 bases, V lost 0 bases, and 5 bases had no gene match. This CDR3 spans 14 amino acids. DNA for the CDR3: TGCGCCAGCAGCTTGGGGATTCGGGGGGACATTCAGTACTTC. It yields the protein CASSLGIRGDIQYF.

In DNA, the CDR3 is TGTGCCAGAAGTCAACCCCTGCGGGGGGATAGCAATCAGCCCCAGCATTTT. Encoded protein: CARSQPLRGDSNQPQHF. The chain carries TRBV7-5 and TRBJ1-5. TRBV7-5 is assigned pseudogene status. The CDR3 contains 17 residues.

The V gene is TRBV21-1, the J gene TRBJ1-6. TRBV21-1 is labeled a pseudogene. The CDR3 extends over 16 amino acids. CDR3 sequence (DNA): TGTGCCAGCAGCTCTGACGGGAGGGAGGGCGGTTCACCCCTCCACTTT. It specifies CASSSDGREGGSPLHF.